This T cell receptor (beta chain) was recovered during a study of T cell responses to AZD1222 COVID-19 vaccine. Findings of the study overall: Distributed over spike, vaccine-associated CD4 TCRs predominated at 160-218 and 743-854.

Profiling relied on immunoSEQ multiplex PCR, and the TCRdb table lists in-frame clones only, not all of them. Of approximately 140,000 clones listed, around 90% are singletons. The germline V and J ends were trimmed by 3 bases and 7 bases, with 16 bases remaining between them. The germline gives CDR1 MNHEY, CDR2 SVGAGI. The CDR3 runs to 14 residues. Notes on this clone: The antigen is undetermined.

This chain connects TRBV6-5 to TRBJ2-7; D is ambiguous. The sample consisted of peripheral blood, taken 28 days after the second AZD1222 dose. The TCR was taken from an adult who received the AZD1222 COVID-19 vaccine. The CDR3 here is CASSYGPGSGEQYF. The CDR3 bases are TGTGCCAGCAGTTATGGTCCCGGGTCAGGAGAGCAGTACTTC.